Presented here are 30 T cell receptor beta chains from one specimen sequenced in a study of post-analysis software for immune sequencing data. Study-wide results and limits: Four to six TRBV segments were significantly more frequent in patients than in controls. TRBV5-6, TRBV5-1 and TRBV20-1 were among these segments.

The antigens these receptors bind are not known. Unique molecular identifiers were carried by the TCR beta cDNA libraries. TCRdb reanalysed the PCR reads using MiXCR and keeps one entry per CDR3 protein. The repertoire holds hundreds of thousands of distinct CDR3 sequences, with 55% to 60% as singletons. Sequencing input: blood. The receptors derive from a girl between 2 and 10 years old with multiple sclerosis.

This sequence joins TRBV20-1 and TRBJ2-1, with D possibly matching TRBD2 (5 bases). Trimming left V 0 bases short and J 13 bases short, with 19 bases between. Germline CDR1 and CDR2: DFQATT and SNEGSKA (reference sequence). CDR3 length: 14 amino acids. The CDR3 sequence is CSARDVASPRNQFF. In DNA form, the CDR3 reads TGCAGTGCTAGAGATGTGGCTAGCCCACGAAACCAGTTCTTC.

This clonotype was counted a few times. The CDR3 loop is CSVSGSSGYTF. The CDR3 DNA sequence: TGCAGCGTTTCAGGGTCCTCGGGCTACACCTTC. This rearrangement joins TRBV29-1 to TRBJ1-2; TRBD1 might be the D (5 bases). This CDR3 is 11 amino acids long. V lost 5 bases and J lost 8, with 12 bases in between. Germline V gives CDR1 SQVTM, CDR2 ANQGSEA.

The V and J genes are TRBV2 and TRBJ2-1; 11 bases map to TRBD2. CDR3 size: 16 residues. In germline, CDR1 is SNHLY, CDR2 FYNNEI. J gave up 7 bases and V 3 bases, and 8 bases lay outside the gene matches. The CDR3 is CASSDLAGGPGNEQFF. In DNA, the CDR3 is TGTGCCAGCAGTGATTTAGCGGGAGGGCCAGGGAATGAGCAGTTCTTC.

The gene calls are TRBV29-1 and TRBJ2-3; D may be TRBD2 (5 bases). CDR1 and CDR2 from the germline V gene are SQVTM and ANQGSEA. The CDR3 has 15 residues. The V and J ends lost 4 bases and 0 bases respectively, with 14 bases between them. The CDR3 is CSVGPTIPSTDTQYF. In nucleotides, the CDR3 is TGCAGCGTTGGTCCGACTATCCCGAGCACAGATACGCAGTATTTT.

The CDR3 spells CASSSGVSADADTQYF. As DNA, the CDR3 is TGTGCCAGCAGCTCGGGCGTATCAGCAGATGCAGATACGCAGTATTTT. This sequence joins TRBV5-6 and TRBJ2-3; D remains unclear. Germline CDR1 reads SGHDT; CDR2 reads YYEEEE. Deletions cut 3 bases from V and 4 bases from J, with 18 bases between. This CDR3 contains 16 residues.

The chain employs TRBV5-1 and TRBJ1-4, with D possibly matching TRBD1 (5 bases). The CDR3 has 17 amino acids. Germline CDR1 reads SGHRS; CDR2 reads YFSETQ. V shed 0 bases and J shed 2 bases, with 14 bases lying between them. The CDR3: CASSLAARGTTNEKLFF. The DNA for the CDR3 is TGCGCCAGCAGCTTGGCCGCCCGGGGGACGACTAATGAAAAACTGTTTTTT.

The rearrangement joins TRBV12-3 or TRBV12-4 to TRBJ1-1, with D possibly being TRBD1 (5 bases). CDR3 size: 11 residues. Trimming took 6 bases from V and 7 from J, leaving 9 bases between them. The CDR3 is CASSAGLEAFF. CDR3 in DNA: TGTGCCAGCAGCGCGGGGCTTGAAGCTTTCTTT.

This clonotype has only a few counts. The genes are TRBV5-1 and TRBJ2-1, with D perhaps matching TRBD2 (5 bases). Looked up from germline, CDR1 is SGHRS and CDR2 is YFSETQ. The CDR3 is made up of 16 amino acids. The V end was cut by 0 bases, the J end by 8 bases, with 18 bases between. CDR3 in amino acids: CASSLERRAGSDEQFF. Written as DNA, the CDR3 is TGCGCCAGCAGCTTGGAGAGACGCGCGGGTTCCGATGAGCAGTTCTTC.

The rearrangement uses TRBV6-5 and TRBJ1-2; the D gene is possibly TRBD1 (5 bases). Deletions cut 7 bases from V and 7 bases from J, with 19 bases between. CDR3 length: 14 residues. The germline V gene has CDR1 MNHEY and CDR2 SVGAGI. The CDR3: CASTQSPGSGGYTF. As DNA, the CDR3 is TGTGCCAGCACCCAAAGTCCAGGGAGCGGTGGCTACACCTTC.

This clonotype was seen more than once but under ten times. V and J are TRBV11-2 and TRBJ2-5, with 7 bases identical to TRBD1. V gave up 5 bases and J gave up 10 bases; unmatched junction bases: 13. The CDR3 runs 14 residues. In germline, CDR1 is SGHAT, CDR2 FQNNGV. CDR3 sequence reads: CASSRTGHRSVQYF. CDR3 sequence (DNA): TGTGCCAGCAGCCGGACAGGTCATCGAAGTGTCCAGTACTTC.

On this clonotype itself: Germline and junction disagree at one end, which may indicate a read error. The chain combines TRBV20-1 with TRBJ2-5; D might be TRBD1 or TRBD2, each matching 6 bases. The better agreement between TRBJ2-7 and the DNA end casts doubt on the J call. Germline CDR1 and CDR2: DFQATT and SNEGSKA (reference sequence). The CDR3 loop spans 14 amino acids. CDR3 region: CSDRPGGVPYEQYF. The CDR3 nucleotides are TGCAGTGATAGACCCGGGGGCGTCCCCTACGAGCAGTACTTC.

The chain joins TRBV5-1 to TRBJ1-1; a weak D match, TRBD1 (5 bases). The CDR3 is made up of 14 amino acids. The germline V and J ends were trimmed by 0 bases and 5 bases, with 11 bases remaining between them. Looked up from germline, CDR1 is SGHRS and CDR2 is YFSETQ. The DNA for the CDR3 is TGCGCCAGCAGCTTGGAGGGGACGGCGACTGAAGCTTTCTTT. Residues: CASSLEGTATEAFF.

This rearrangement joins TRBV4-3 to TRBJ2-3, with TRBD2 identical over 10 bases. V shed 0 bases and J 2 bases; nucleotides not matched to a gene: 5. The CDR3 length is 17 residues. The V gene's germline CDR1 is LGHNA and CDR2 YSLEER. The CDR3 DNA reads as TGCGCCAGCAGCCAAGAGGCCCTAGCGGGGGACACAGATACGCAGTATTTT. Translation gives CASSQEALAGDTDTQYF.

This clonotype was seen a few times. The chain links TRBV20-1 to TRBJ2-3; TRBD2 aligns across 11 bases. Germline lookup yields CDR1 DFQATT and CDR2 SNEGSKA (reference sequence). V gave up 5 bases and J gave up 2 bases; unmatched junction bases: 6. The CDR3 covers 15 residues. CDR3 protein: CSAYLSGRDTDTQYF. CDR3 DNA: TGCAGTGCTTATCTTAGCGGGAGGGACACAGATACGCAGTATTTT.

The chain links TRBV27 to TRBJ1-1; no firm D call. The V gene lost 6 bases and the J gene lost 4 bases, with 12 bases spanning the gap. The CDR3 is 13 residues long. Germline CDR1 and CDR2: MNHEY and SMNVEV (reference sequence). The CDR3 DNA reads TGTGCCAGCAGGCCGGCGGTAGGCACTGAAGCTTTCTTT. Amino acids: CASRPAVGTEAFF.

This clonotype showed up just a few times. The V gene is TRBV6-2 or TRBV6-3, the J gene TRBJ2-1; no clear D. The V and J ends lost 5 bases and 4 bases respectively, with 15 bases between them. The CDR3 contains 15 residues. Germline loops: CDR1 MNHEY, CDR2 SVGEGT. CDR3 residues: CASSLTPAEYNEQFF. CDR3 DNA sequence: TGTGCCAGCAGTCTGACACCGGCCGAGTACAATGAGCAGTTCTTC.

The CDR3 here is CSAKMDSPDQKLFF. The DNA for the CDR3 is TGCAGTGCTAAAATGGACAGTCCGGACCAAAAACTGTTTTTT. This chain links TRBV20-1 with TRBJ1-4, with a tentative D call TRBD1 (6 bases). CDR3 size: 14 residues. V gave up 4 bases and J gave up 9 bases, with 18 bases separating them. CDR1 and CDR2 from the germline V gene are DFQATT and SNEGSKA (reference sequence).

The chain carries TRBV4-3 and TRBJ2-3; perhaps D is TRBD1 or TRBD2 (5 bases each). In germline, CDR1 is LGHNA, CDR2 YSLEER. Trimming removed 4 bases from V and 4 bases from J, with 12 bases in between. CDR3 length: 14 amino acids. CDR3 nucleotides: TGCGCCAGCAGCCTAGAGGGGCCCCCAGATACGCAGTATTTT. It yields the protein CASSLEGPPDTQYF.

This clonotype occurred a few times. The CDR3 DNA sequence: TGCGCCAGCAGTGAAGCTCCGGACACTGAAGCTTTCTTT. Protein sequence: CASSEAPDTEAFF. The chain combines TRBV5-1 with TRBJ1-1; D is undetermined. The germline V gene has CDR1 SGHRS and CDR2 YFSETQ. V dropped 5 bases and J dropped 3 bases, with 11 bases sitting between them. This CDR3 is 13 amino acids long.

This clonotype was recorded a few times. The CDR3 reads CASSLEGNAETQYF. CDR3 coding DNA: TGCGCCAGCAGCTTGGAAGGTAACGCGGAGACCCAGTACTTC. The chain uses TRBV5-1 and TRBJ2-5, with D unclear. Trimming took 0 bases from V and 5 from J, leaving 11 bases between them. The V gene's germline CDR1 is SGHRS and CDR2 YFSETQ. The CDR3 runs 14 residues.

The gene calls are TRBV20-1 and TRBJ2-7, with TRBD2 matching 8 bases. Germline V gene sequence: CDR1 DFQATT, CDR2 SNEGSKA (reference sequence). Trimming cost V 5 bases and J 2 bases; bases outside gene matches: 8. The CDR3 sequence is 14 residues long. The CDR3 region is CSAVRDSGAYEQYF. Written as DNA, the CDR3 is TGCAGTGCTGTCCGCGATAGCGGGGCCTACGAGCAGTACTTC.

This clonotype has more than one count but fewer than ten. This chain connects TRBV6-6 to TRBJ2-5; D ambiguous. The length of the CDR3 is 15 residues. V lost 0 bases and J lost 1, with 9 bases in between. Germline assignment: CDR1 MNHNY and CDR2 SVGAGI (reference sequence). CDR3 bases: TGTGCCAGCAGTTACTCCTCCGGGCGCCAAGAGACCCAGTACTTC. Encoded protein: CASSYSSGRQETQYF.

The gene calls are TRBV7-8 and TRBJ2-4, with D perhaps matching TRBD2 (5 bases). V lost 2 bases and J 0 bases, leaving 8 bases between the germline ends. This CDR3 has 15 amino acids. Germline CDR1 is SGHVS and CDR2 is FQNEAQ. The CDR3 loop is CASSLWERAKNIQYF. The CDR3 nucleotides read TGTGCCAGCAGCTTATGGGAGAGAGCCAAAAACATTCAGTACTTC. The full variable domain, its missing parts supplied by reference TRBV7-8 and TRBJ2-4, is GAGVSQSPRYKVAKRGQDVALRCDPISGHVSLFWYQQALGQGPEFLTYFQNEAQLDKSGLPSDRFFAERPEGSVSTLKIQRTQQEDSAVYLCASSLWERAKNIQYFGAGTRLSVL.

The V and J genes are TRBV6-2 or TRBV6-3 and TRBJ2-7, with 8 bases matching TRBD2. V was pared by 6 bases and J by 3 bases, with 10 bases of the junction left unmatched. The CDR3 consists of 15 residues. Germline V lookup: CDR1 MNHEY, CDR2 SVGEGT. The CDR3 protein is CASSYPGTRLYEQYF. The CDR3 DNA reads as TGTGCCAGCAGCTATCCCGGGACTAGACTCTACGAGCAGTACTTC.

The chain uses TRBV5-1 and TRBJ1-6, with D perhaps matching TRBD1 (5 bases). Per the germline V gene, CDR1 is SGHRS and CDR2 is YFSETQ. The CDR3 has 15 residues. Trimming stripped 2 bases from V and 7 bases from J, with 13 bases between. The CDR3 DNA sequence: TGCGCCAGCAGCTTTGTTTCGGGGGGAAATTCACCCCTCCACTTT. Residues: CASSFVSGGNSPLHF.

The chain is built from TRBV6-1 and TRBJ2-5, with 7 bases fitting TRBD1. The CDR3 is 16 amino acids. Germline CDR1 and CDR2: MNHNS and SASEGT. V lost 5 bases and J lost 0; bases outside the gene matches: 9. CDR3 loop: CASSRTEDRYQETQYF. In DNA, the CDR3 is TGTGCCAGCAGTCGGACCGAGGACAGGTACCAAGAGACCCAGTACTTC.

This chain uses TRBV25-1 with TRBJ2-1; the D is unclear. Trimming took off 3 bases at V and 2 bases at J, with 5 bases between the two ends. The germline gives CDR1 MGHDK, CDR2 SYGVNS. The CDR3 covers 13 residues. DNA for the CDR3: TGTGCCAGCAGTGATCCCCCCTACAATGAGCAGTTCTTC. Translation gives CASSDPPYNEQFF.

The chain joins TRBV29-1 to TRBJ2-1; 8 nucleotides agree with TRBD1. The CDR3 has 13 amino acids. J gave up 8 bases and V 7 bases, and 10 bases lay outside the gene matches. From germline, CDR1 is SQVTM and CDR2 ANQGSEA. The CDR3 loop is CSGNRTGLDEQFF. Here the CDR3 DNA reads TGCAGCGGTAATCGGACAGGGCTGGATGAGCAGTTCTTC.

This clonotype was found a few times. The chain couples TRBV20-1 to TRBJ2-7; D remains unclear. Deletions cut 6 bases from V and 0 bases from J, with 12 bases between. The CDR3 is made up of 13 amino acids. CDR1 is DFQATT and CDR2 is SNEGSKA in the germline V gene (reference sequence). The chain's CDR3 is CSAPLGNSYEQYF. CDR3 DNA sequence: TGCAGTGCCCCTCTTGGCAACTCCTACGAGCAGTACTTC.

The V gene is TRBV20-1, the J gene TRBJ2-7, with D possibly being TRBD1 (6 bases). V shed 6 bases and J shed 0 bases, with 15 bases lying between them. This CDR3 comprises 14 residues. The V gene's germline CDR1 is DFQATT and CDR2 SNEGSKA (reference sequence). The CDR3: CSAEGQGGSYEQYF. For the CDR3, the DNA is TGCAGTGCCGAAGGCCAAGGGGGCTCCTACGAGCAGTACTTC.